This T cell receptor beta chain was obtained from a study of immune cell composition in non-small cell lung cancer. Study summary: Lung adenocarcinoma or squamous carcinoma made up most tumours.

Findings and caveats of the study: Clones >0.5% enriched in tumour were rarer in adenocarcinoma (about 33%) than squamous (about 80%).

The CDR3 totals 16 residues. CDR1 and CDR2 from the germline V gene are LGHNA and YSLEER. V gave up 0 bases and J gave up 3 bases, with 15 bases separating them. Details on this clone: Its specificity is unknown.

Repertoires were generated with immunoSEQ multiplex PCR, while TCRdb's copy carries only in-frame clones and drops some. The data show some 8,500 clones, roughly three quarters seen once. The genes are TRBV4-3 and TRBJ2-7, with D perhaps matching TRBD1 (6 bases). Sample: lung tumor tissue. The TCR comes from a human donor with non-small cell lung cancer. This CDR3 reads CASSQEPGTPGYEQYF. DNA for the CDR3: TGCGCCAGCAGCCAAGAACCCGGGACACCGGGCTACGAGCAGTACTTC.